The following is a T cell receptor beta chain sequence with its context. Which antigen it targets is not known. One end of the junction is discordant with germline, which a read error may explain. These data come from a study of T cells in Graves' hyperthyroidism and ophthalmopathy (dated by TCRdb to about 2019). For the wider study: Peripheral blood samples were taken at initial diagnosis, before any treatment was given. To identify TCR V-J signatures that set the groups apart, the researchers used a discovery cohort of approximately 98 patients, made up of 40 to 45 with Graves' ophthalmopathy and about 60 with stable Graves' hyperthyroidism. Whether ophthalmopathy could be predicted prospectively was tested in an independent validation cohort made up of approximately 19 hyperthyroidism patients plus 17 patients who later progressed to ophthalmopathy. The 100 or so discovery patients were randomly divided into training and test sets at a 7:3 ratio. In addition, the study compared T-cell repertoires in thyroid tissue and in blood from six Graves' hyperthyroidism patients. After blood sampling, hyperthyroidism patients were treated with methimazole at a starting dose of 30 mg daily, and ophthalmopathy patients were treated with high-dose intravenous methylprednisolone. According to the paper, TCR Vbeta CDR3 sequencing was carried out on more than 120 peripheral blood samples, which came from 40 to 45 ophthalmopathy, under 80 hyperthyroidism and 17 progressor patients.

The TCR beta CDR3 regions were amplified from RNA transcripts. The first round of RT-PCR for the TCR CDR3 was performed with the HTBI primer set and the Qiagen OneStep RT-PCR kit. A second multiplex PCR round built the libraries, followed by size selection and purification. The libraries were sequenced on an Illumina HiSeq2000 using paired-end 100 bp reads. Regarding the original processing steps: SOAPnuke was used to process the raw data, with reads discarded if the reads contained adapters or uncalled bases, had a mean Phred below 15, or lacked an exact constant-primer or identifier match. COPE v1.2.5 was used to merge the high-quality paired reads, and each unique nucleotide sequence was defined as a clonotype. MiTCR v1.1 was used to align the clonotypes against IMGT TRBV, TRBD and TRBJ reference segments. Analysis was restricted to V-J combinations with a frequency above 0.0001, which covered approximately 99% of repertoires. The TCS score was defined as the ratio of F50 (clonal expansion) to E x V (chaos), calculated using BLOSUM62-based TCRdist between CDR3 peptides within each V-J. Welch's t-statistics and random forest reduced approximately 520 V-J features to 10 to 15, which were used in a naive Bayes classifier (R e1071). TCRdb's own reprocessing of the public reads used fastp at Q25 and MiXCR and kept productive beta chains. Each record represents a unique CDR3 protein, reported with the most common genes and DNA among its rows. The V and J calls and clone size are TCRdb's, not the authors'. Counted in this sample were approximately 560,000 distinct CDR3 sequences; around a sixth of them appeared once. Under 7.5% of the sample comes from the top ten.

What the study reported, not specific to this receptor: In validation, progression to ophthalmopathy was predicted by the model with 70.59% sensitivity and roughly 72% specificity, a median of about 6 months before onset. Most expanded thyroid clonotypes (frequency above 0.001) were also found in blood, which suggests that blood repertoires may mirror thyroid immune responses. No statistical method was used to fix the sample size in advance, and group allocation was not hidden from the investigators. A model built on a 13 V-J signature distinguished ophthalmopathy from stable hyperthyroidism, reaching about 89% sensitivity and approximately 83% specificity in cross-validation and 80%/75% in testing.

The germline V gene (reference sequence) specifies LGHDT as CDR1 and YNNKEL as CDR2. From the cysteine through the phenylalanine, the CDR3 covers 14 amino acids. The kept DNA is CDR3 alone, 42 bases in frame from the first base. A patient counted as having stable Graves' hyperthyroidism if no progression to ophthalmopathy occurred over 18 months of follow-up. Hyperthyroidism patients were aged 18 to 65 years and newly diagnosed, with disease duration of less than 2 months. Patients with uncontrolled infections, other autoimmune diseases, pregnancy or lactation were excluded. Clinical symptoms, serum thyroxine and TRAb, thyroid ultrasound, and orbital computed tomography formed the basis for the diagnoses. Ficoll-Paque density gradient centrifugation was used to isolate PBMCs from around 9.1 ml of fresh peripheral blood. Total RNA was extracted using Trizol reagent, and RNA quality was assessed on an Agilent 2100 Bioanalyzer.

The sequence came from a woman aged 25 to 39 with Graves' hyperthyroidism. The chain couples TRBV3-1 to TRBJ2-5; 11 central nucleotides agree with TRBD2. Sequencing was performed on blood. The CDR3 protein sequence reads: CASSHGLAGETQYF. The DNA sequence is given as TGCGCCAGCAGCCATGGACTAGCGGGAGAGACCCAGTACTTC.